These T cell receptor beta chains were read from a single sample in a study of spatial heterogeneity in lung cancer. MiXCR, run by TCRdb on the 5' RACE reads, gives a single entry per CDR3 protein. Of around 40,000 distinct CDR3 sequences in the sample, approximately 7.5% were seen once. The sequencing here drew on PBMCs, taken at follow-up. The receptors shown here come from a male donor with early-stage non-small cell lung cancer. CDR3s leave out the opening cysteine and the closing phenylalanine or tryptophan. The order of the fields is J gene, CDR3 length, V gene, CDR3 protein.

j_gene: TRBJ2-3
len: 13
v_gene: TRBV9
CDR3aa: ASSVVSGGSDTQY

j_gene: TRBJ2-5
len: 13
v_gene: TRBV4-2
CDR3aa: ASSQERGDQETQY

j_gene: TRBJ1-1
len: 11
v_gene: TRBV20-1
CDR3aa: SARVRGNTEAF

j_gene: TRBJ2-3
len: 13
v_gene: TRBV9
CDR3aa: ASSRTPSATDTQY

j_gene: TRBJ2-7
len: 12
v_gene: TRBV6-1
CDR3aa: ASSELPGTYEQY

j_gene: TRBJ2-7
len: 10
v_gene: TRBV2
CDR3aa: ASHGGEYEQY

j_gene: TRBJ1-6
len: 13
v_gene: TRBV12-5
CDR3aa: ASGLFNGGNSPLH

j_gene: TRBJ2-3
len: 12
v_gene: TRBV29-1
CDR3aa: SVDGSFATDTQY

j_gene: TRBJ2-2
len: 12
v_gene: TRBV7-3
CDR3aa: ASSGTSDTGELF

j_gene: TRBJ1-1
len: 13
v_gene: TRBV7-9
CDR3aa: ASSLGQYANTEAF

j_gene: TRBJ2-7
len: 13
v_gene: TRBV20-1
CDR3aa: SARDRATQAYEQY

j_gene: TRBJ2-3
len: 14
v_gene: TRBV2
CDR3aa: ASTAGLSLSTDTQY

j_gene: TRBJ1-1
len: 10
v_gene: TRBV12-3/TRBV12-4
CDR3aa: AGQGSGTEAF

j_gene: TRBJ2-7
len: 12
v_gene: TRBV5-1
CDR3aa: ASRTGTETYEQY

j_gene: TRBJ2-3
len: 13
v_gene: TRBV11-3
CDR3aa: ASSLSGDRADTQY

j_gene: TRBJ1-1
len: 13
v_gene: TRBV7-9
CDR3aa: ASSLAEGGHTEAF

j_gene: TRBJ2-2
len: 13
v_gene: TRBV19
CDR3aa: ASSEETTNTGELF

j_gene: TRBJ2-1
len: 15
v_gene: TRBV7-6
CDR3aa: ASSLWGGQGSYNEQF

j_gene: TRBJ1-5
len: 14
v_gene: TRBV20-1
CDR3aa: SASSSGQGYNQPQH

j_gene: TRBJ2-1
len: 13
v_gene: TRBV7-2
CDR3aa: ASSLAGGTHNEQF

j_gene: TRBJ2-7
len: 11
v_gene: TRBV27
CDR3aa: ASSFSHNYEQY

j_gene: TRBJ2-7
len: 9
v_gene: TRBV2
CDR3aa: ASRSSYEQY

j_gene: TRBJ2-2
len: 16
v_gene: TRBV9
CDR3aa: ASSEGPIAGANTGELF

j_gene: TRBJ1-5
len: 12
v_gene: TRBV10-3
CDR3aa: AIRSSKGNEPQH

j_gene: TRBJ2-3
len: 12
v_gene: TRBV5-8
CDR3aa: ASTGQGRTDTQY

j_gene: TRBJ2-1
len: 10
v_gene: TRBV29-1
CDR3aa: SAYSADNEQF

j_gene: TRBJ1-3
len: 12
v_gene: TRBV2
CDR3aa: ASSDDRPGNTIY

j_gene: TRBJ1-4
len: 12
v_gene: TRBV7-6
CDR3aa: ASSLGTGNEKLF

j_gene: TRBJ2-7
len: 13
v_gene: TRBV3-1
CDR3aa: ASSQRSPGQGAEY

j_gene: TRBJ2-5
len: 12
v_gene: TRBV30
CDR3aa: AWSTGLTGGTQY

j_gene: TRBJ2-5
len: 14
v_gene: TRBV25-1
CDR3aa: ASSESLVTDQETQY

j_gene: TRBJ1-5
len: 12
v_gene: TRBV6-1
CDR3aa: ASSDASANQPQH

j_gene: TRBJ1-2
len: 13
v_gene: TRBV9
CDR3aa: ASSVVPLRAYGYT

j_gene: TRBJ1-5
len: 12
v_gene: TRBV2
CDR3aa: ASNLDRGPQPQH

j_gene: TRBJ1-4
len: 11
v_gene: TRBV7-3
CDR3aa: ASSLNSGEKLF

j_gene: TRBJ2-3
len: 15
v_gene: TRBV13
CDR3aa: ASSPRSSGGFTDTQY

j_gene: TRBJ2-5
len: 11
v_gene: TRBV7-9
CDR3aa: ASSLARKETQY

j_gene: TRBJ2-2
len: 11
v_gene: TRBV19
CDR3aa: ASSTLGVGELF

j_gene: TRBJ2-3
len: 9
v_gene: TRBV4-2
CDR3aa: ASSQPGTQY

j_gene: TRBJ1-2
len: 10
v_gene: TRBV27
CDR3aa: ASSFRVGGYT

j_gene: TRBJ1-1
len: 19
v_gene: TRBV4-2
CDR3aa: ASSPTPRGAGILPMNTEAF

j_gene: TRBJ2-3
len: 12
v_gene: TRBV20-1
CDR3aa: SARDYFSTDTQY

j_gene: TRBJ2-7
len: 12
v_gene: TRBV7-9
CDR3aa: ASILGTGPYEQY

j_gene: TRBJ2-5
len: 12
v_gene: TRBV11-2
CDR3aa: ASSATSSQETQY

j_gene: TRBJ1-3
len: 12
v_gene: TRBV18
CDR3aa: ASSSLKSGNTIY

j_gene: TRBJ1-6
len: 13
v_gene: TRBV3-1
CDR3aa: ASSPTSSYNSPLH

j_gene: TRBJ2-5
len: 12
v_gene: TRBV20-1
CDR3aa: SATAGGAGETQY

j_gene: TRBJ2-1
len: 13
v_gene: TRBV7-2
CDR3aa: ASSLGGLAGGLQF

j_gene: TRBJ1-1
len: 12
v_gene: TRBV29-1
CDR3aa: SVRTTGVDTEAF

j_gene: TRBJ2-3
len: 11
v_gene: TRBV12-3/TRBV12-4
CDR3aa: ASFEGAADTQY

j_gene: TRBJ1-4
len: 12
v_gene: TRBV29-1
CDR3aa: SVDGVEENEKLF

j_gene: TRBJ1-5
len: 15
v_gene: TRBV6-5
CDR3aa: ASSSSEGRLATQPQH

j_gene: TRBJ2-7
len: 13
v_gene: TRBV5-1
CDR3aa: ASSSYGTGLYEQY

j_gene: TRBJ1-2
len: 11
v_gene: TRBV7-9
CDR3aa: ASSLDMDYGYT

j_gene: TRBJ2-1
len: 14
v_gene: TRBV28
CDR3aa: ASSTSGQGVGNEQS

j_gene: TRBJ2-7
len: 17
v_gene: TRBV7-3
CDR3aa: ASSLIAGATSPSIREQY

j_gene: TRBJ1-6
len: 12
v_gene: TRBV14
CDR3aa: ASSRSTGGSPLH

j_gene: TRBJ1-2
len: 11
v_gene: TRBV25-1
CDR3aa: ASTNNQGRGYT

j_gene: TRBJ2-5
len: 12
v_gene: TRBV7-8
CDR3aa: ASSSNSGAETQY